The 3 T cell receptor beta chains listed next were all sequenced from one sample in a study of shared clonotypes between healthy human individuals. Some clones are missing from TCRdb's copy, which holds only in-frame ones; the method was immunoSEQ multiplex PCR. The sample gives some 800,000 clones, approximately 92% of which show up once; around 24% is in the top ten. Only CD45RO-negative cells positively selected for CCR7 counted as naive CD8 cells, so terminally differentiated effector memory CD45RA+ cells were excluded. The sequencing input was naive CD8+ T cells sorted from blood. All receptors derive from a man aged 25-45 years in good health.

In nucleotides, the CDR3 is TGTGCCTGGAGTGTAGGGCTAGCGGGGACGGAGACCCAGTACTTC. Translation: CAWSVGLAGTETQYF. V is TRBV30 and J is TRBJ2-5; 9 positions agree with TRBD2. Per germline, CDR1 GTSNPN and CDR2 SVGIG (reference sequence). The CDR3 has 15 amino acids. V lost 0 bases, J lost 5 bases, and 7 bases stayed unmatched.

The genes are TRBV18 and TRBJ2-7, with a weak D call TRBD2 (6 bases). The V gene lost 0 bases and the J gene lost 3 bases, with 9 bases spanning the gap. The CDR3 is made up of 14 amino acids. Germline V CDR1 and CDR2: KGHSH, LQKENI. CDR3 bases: TGTGCCAGCTCACCACCGGCGGGAAACTACGAGCAGTACTTC. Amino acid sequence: CASSPPAGNYEQYF.

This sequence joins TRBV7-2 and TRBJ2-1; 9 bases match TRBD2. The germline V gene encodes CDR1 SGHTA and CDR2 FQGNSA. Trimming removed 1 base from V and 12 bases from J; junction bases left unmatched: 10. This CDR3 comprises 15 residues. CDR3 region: CASSLGDRRLAVQFF. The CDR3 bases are TGTGCCAGCAGCTTAGGAGATCGGAGACTAGCGGTGCAGTTCTTC. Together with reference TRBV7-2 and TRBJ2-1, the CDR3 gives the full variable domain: GAGVSQSPSNKVTEKGKDVELRCDPISGHTALYWYRQSLGQGLEFLIYFQGNSAPDKSGLPSDRFSAERTGGSVSTLTIQRTQQEDSAVYLCASSLGDRRLAVQFFGPGTRLTVL.